These 27 T cell receptor beta chains were sequenced from one sample in a study of T-cell reconstitution after alpha-beta-depleted transplantation in children. Unique molecular identifiers were built into the TCRbeta library. TCRdb itself ran the PCR reads through MiXCR, one entry per CDR3 protein. The sample gives about 540,000 distinct CDR3 sequences, approximately 20% of which show up once; 3.3% is in the top ten. The sample was PBMCs from the stem cell graft donor, taken from the stem cell graft. These receptors all stem from a human donor who donated a stem cell graft to a child with acute lymphoblastic leukemia.

This clonotype was seen a handful of times. J is TRBJ2-4 and V is TRBV5-5, with 10 bases that match TRBD1. CDR3 size: 18 residues. Germline V gene sequence: CDR1 SGHKS, CDR2 YYEKEE (reference sequence). Trimming took 5 bases from V and 2 from J; bases not matched to a gene: 13. CDR3 region: CASRDETGTGATKNIQYF. CDR3 nucleotides: TGTGCCAGCAGAGACGAGACCGGGACAGGGGCAACCAAAAACATTCAGTACTTC.

This clonotype appeared a few times. The rearrangement uses TRBV10-3 and TRBJ1-5; no reliable D call. This CDR3 region has 15 residues. Germline CDR1 ENHRY, CDR2 SYGVKD. V lost 3 bases, J lost 3 bases, and 12 bases lay in between. CDR3 sequence: CAISEWGTDNQPQHF. The CDR3 DNA reads as TGTGCCATCAGTGAATGGGGAACAGACAATCAGCCCCAGCATTTT.

This clonotype was observed a few times. The chain is built from TRBV5-1 and TRBJ2-2, with D tentatively TRBD2 (5 bases). Deletions cut 2 bases from V and 4 bases from J, with 12 bases between. The CDR3 extends over 15 amino acids. CDR1 SGHRS and CDR2 YFSETQ come from the germline V gene. CDR3 loop: CASSLEGVSTGELFF. The CDR3 DNA reads TGCGCCAGCAGCTTAGAGGGCGTTAGCACCGGGGAGCTGTTTTTT. The whole variable domain, remainder taken from reference TRBV5-1 and TRBJ2-2, is KAGVTQTPRYLIKTRGQQVTLSCSPISGHRSVSWYQQTPGQGLQFLFEYFSETQRNKGNFPGRFSGRQFSNSRSEMNVSTLELGDSALYLCASSLEGVSTGELFFGEGSRLTVL.

The genes are TRBV20-1 and TRBJ1-5; possible D gene TRBD1, 6 bases. V dropped 6 bases and J dropped 0 bases, with 24 bases sitting between them. Germline CDR1 is DFQATT and CDR2 is SNEGSKA (reference sequence). This CDR3 region has 18 residues. CDR3 bases: TGCAGTGCCACAACGCCAGGGGAACGGGGCTATAGCAATCAGCCCCAGCATTTT. Translated: CSATTPGERGYSNQPQHF.

V and J are TRBV5-1 and TRBJ1-1; maybe TRBD1 (5 bases). The CDR3 runs to 15 residues. Germline CDR1 reads SGHRS; CDR2 reads YFSETQ. V lost 0 bases and J 6 bases, leaving 15 bases between the germline ends. The CDR3: CASSLGERGGPEAFF. CDR3 bases: TGCGCCAGCAGCTTGGGTGAGAGGGGAGGGCCTGAAGCTTTCTTT.

This clonotype has more than one count but fewer than ten. The J gene is TRBJ2-7, the V gene TRBV6-5; D is possibly TRBD1 or TRBD2 (5 bases each). The V end lost 2 bases, the J end lost 8 bases, and 7 bases lay between the germline ends. CDR3 length equals 11 residues. Germline V gene lookup returns CDR1 MNHEY and CDR2 SVGAGI. The CDR3 loop is CASSYRGQQYF. For the CDR3, the DNA is TGTGCCAGCAGTTACAGGGGACAGCAGTACTTC.

The V gene is TRBV6-1, the J gene TRBJ1-1, with a tentative D call TRBD1 (5 bases). The germline CDR1 and CDR2 sequences are MNHNS and SASEGT. The ends were cut back, 6 bases at V and 4 bases at J, with 15 bases in the middle. The CDR3 is 14 residues long. The CDR3 reads CASRNQGWSTEAFF. CDR3 DNA sequence: TGTGCCAGCAGGAACCAGGGTTGGAGCACTGAAGCTTTCTTT.

J is TRBJ2-1 and V is TRBV5-4; 9 nucleotides align to TRBD2. Per the germline V gene, CDR1 is SGHNT and CDR2 is YYREEE (reference sequence). Germline trimming cut 4 bases from V and 7 bases from J; bases unmatched to any gene: 15. This CDR3 comprises 17 residues. The CDR3 protein is CASSPTTPLAGKNEQFF. Here the CDR3 DNA reads TGTGCCAGCAGCCCGACGACTCCACTAGCGGGTAAAAATGAGCAGTTCTTC.

This chain links TRBV6-4 with TRBJ2-1, with D possibly matching TRBD2 (6 bases). Germline V gene sequence: CDR1 MRHNA, CDR2 SNTAGT. The CDR3 consists of 15 residues. Deletions cut 2 bases from V and 4 bases from J, with 12 bases between. CDR3 amino acids: CASSDMWTTYNEQFF. The CDR3 region has the DNA TGTGCCAGCAGTGACATGTGGACTACTTACAATGAGCAGTTCTTC.

This clonotype was counted a few times. The chain has TRBV9 and TRBJ2-2; no definite D call. The germline V gene has CDR1 SGDLS and CDR2 YYNGEE. The CDR3 spans 14 residues. The V gene lost 1 base and the J gene lost 0 bases, with 4 bases spanning the gap. In DNA, the CDR3 is TGTGCCAGCAGCGTACGCCCGAACACCGGGGAGCTGTTTTTT. It is translated as CASSVRPNTGELFF. The full variable domain, in which reference TRBV9 and TRBJ2-2 provide the parts outside the CDR3, is DSGVTQTPKHLITATGQRVTLRCSPRSGDLSVYWYQQSLDQGLQFLIQYYNGEERAKGNILERFSAQQFPDLHSELNLSSLELGDSALYFCASSVRPNTGELFFGEGSRLTVL.

The gene calls are TRBV12-3 or TRBV12-4 and TRBJ1-2; weak D call: TRBD1 (5 bases). Trimming stripped 5 bases from V and 4 bases from J, with 14 bases between. The CDR3 consists of 14 residues. The DNA of the CDR3 is TGTGCCAGCAGTGACGGGACGTACATCTATGGCTACACCTTC. This encodes CASSDGTYIYGYTF.

Many counts were recorded for this clonotype. CDR3 bases: TGTGCCAGCAGCTCAATAGCGGGAGAGTGGGAGACCCAGTACTTC. Protein: CASSSIAGEWETQYF. The chain combines TRBV7-8 with TRBJ2-5, with 9 bases matching TRBD2. Trimming took 4 bases from V and 5 from J; bases not matched to a gene: 8. Germline CDR1 is SGHVS and CDR2 is FQNEAQ. The CDR3 runs 15 residues.

This clonotype was seen a few times. The V gene is TRBV6-2 or TRBV6-3, the J gene TRBJ1-4; no firm D call. The CDR3 length is 12 residues. Trimming left V 2 bases short and J 8 bases short, with 6 bases between. Per the germline V gene, CDR1 is MNHEY and CDR2 is SVGEGT. The CDR3 reads CASSYRIEKLFF. In nucleotides, the CDR3 is TGTGCCAGCAGTTACCGGATCGAAAAACTGTTTTTT.

There are a few counts of this clonotype. The chain employs TRBV27 and TRBJ2-7, with 9 bases lining up with TRBD1. The CDR3 has 18 residues. CDR1 is MNHEY, CDR2 SMNVEV, per germline (reference sequence). V shed 5 bases and J 7 bases; nucleotides not matched to a gene: 21. The CDR3 DNA is TGTGCCAGCAGTGGTACAGGGGGCGCTTTTTTTCGGTTCAGGGAGCAGTACTTC. Translation: CASSGTGGAFFRFREQYF.

The rearrangement links TRBV4-1 to TRBJ1-2; D call uncertain. The ends were cut back, 0 bases at V and 5 bases at J, with 13 bases in the middle. Per germline, CDR1 MGHRA and CDR2 YSYEKL. The CDR3 has 15 amino acids. The CDR3 protein is CASSQDFAGEYGYTF. CDR3 DNA: TGCGCCAGCAGCCAAGATTTTGCCGGGGAATATGGCTACACCTTC.

This chain links TRBV30 with TRBJ1-2; D perhaps matches TRBD1 (6 bases). V lost 2 bases, J lost 5 bases, and 12 bases lay in between. Germline V lookup: CDR1 GTSNPN, CDR2 SVGIG (reference sequence). The CDR3 contains 13 residues. CDR3 bases: TGTGCCTGGAGTTGGACAGCGACTTATGGCTACACCTTC. Translated, it gives CAWSWTATYGYTF.

CDR3 DNA: TGCAGCGTTCTACAGGACAGGGCGACCTACAATGAGCAGTTCTTC. It yields the protein CSVLQDRATYNEQFF. The chain employs TRBV29-1 and TRBJ2-1; the match to TRBD1 covers 8 bases. CDR1 and CDR2 (germline): SQVTM, ANQGSEA. Trimming removed 5 bases from V and 2 bases from J; junction bases left unmatched: 8. The CDR3 runs to 15 residues.

This rearrangement joins TRBV28 to TRBJ2-1; D perhaps matches TRBD2 (5 bases). The CDR3 has 16 amino acids. Germline CDR1 is MDHEN and CDR2 is SYDVKM. Trimming took off 1 base at V and 0 bases at J, with 10 bases between the two ends. The CDR3 DNA is TGTGCCAGCAGTTTATCCCCGGGGTACTCCTACAATGAGCAGTTCTTC. As protein: CASSLSPGYSYNEQFF.

The V and J genes are TRBV28 and TRBJ2-7; D could derive from TRBD1 or TRBD2 (7 bases each). The ends were cut back, 9 bases at V and 2 bases at J, with 20 bases in the middle. The CDR3 has 15 residues. CDR1 is MDHEN, CDR2 SYDVKM, per germline. CDR3 in DNA: TGTGCCAGTTCCAGAACAGGGGAGGGGACCTACGAGCAGTACTTC. It is translated as CASSRTGEGTYEQYF.

This clonotype has a handful of counts. The CDR3 DNA follows: TGCAGCGTAACCGGACAGGGGGCCTACAATGAGCAGTTCTTC. The encoded protein is CSVTGQGAYNEQFF. The chain combines TRBV29-1 with TRBJ2-1, with 10 bases lining up with TRBD1. With 6 bases clipped from V and 2 bases from J, the junction kept 4 bases outside the gene matches. Germline V gene sequence: CDR1 SQVTM, CDR2 ANQGSEA. The CDR3 is made up of 14 amino acids.

The genes are TRBV12-3 or TRBV12-4 and TRBJ2-7; D not certain. Trimming stripped 6 bases from V and 3 bases from J, with 12 bases between. CDR3 size: 13 residues. This CDR3 reads CASSSTRIYEQYF. In DNA form, the CDR3 reads TGTGCCAGCAGCTCGACAAGAATCTACGAGCAGTACTTC.

In DNA form, the CDR3 reads TGCGCCAGCAGCACCTCGGGACTAGCGGGAGGGCCCTACGAGCAGTACTTC. This translates into CASSTSGLAGGPYEQYF. The J gene is TRBJ2-7, the V gene TRBV4-1; 16 nucleotides match TRBD2. This CDR3 contains 17 residues. CDR1 MGHRA and CDR2 YSYEKL come from the germline V gene. The ends lost 5 bases at V and 2 bases at J; junction bases unmatched: 6.

This chain connects TRBV20-1 to TRBJ2-7; TRBD2 aligns across 8 bases. V dropped 3 bases and J dropped 3; count of bases not matched to a gene: 7. Germline lookup yields CDR1 DFQATT and CDR2 SNEGSKA (reference sequence). The CDR3 length is 14 residues. As DNA, the CDR3 is TGCAGTGCTAGGGCACTAGCGGAGAGCTACGAGCAGTACTTC. This sequence encodes CSARALAESYEQYF.

This clonotype has a count of ten or more. The chain recombines TRBV20-1 with TRBJ2-1; D unresolved. Germline V gene lookup returns CDR1 DFQATT and CDR2 SNEGSKA (reference sequence). The CDR3 runs to 12 residues. V was trimmed by 0 bases and J by 7 bases, leaving 7 bases between them. CDR3 DNA sequence: TGCAGTGCTAGAGATCGCTGGAATGAGCAGTTCTTC. Translated: CSARDRWNEQFF.

This clonotype was counted only a few times. The chain couples TRBV27 to TRBJ1-2, with D possibly being TRBD1 (5 bases). CDR3 size: 13 residues. Germline-derived CDR1 and CDR2 are MNHEY and SMNVEV (reference sequence). The V gene lost 6 bases and the J gene lost 0 bases, with 8 bases spanning the gap. CDR3 sequence: CASRPTANYGYTF. The CDR3 DNA sequence: TGTGCCAGCAGGCCGACAGCTAACTATGGCTACACCTTC.

The V call is TRBV18, the J call TRBJ2-1; D might be TRBD1 (5 bases). The CDR3 contains 14 residues. Trimming removed 1 base from V and 5 bases from J, with 9 bases in between. Germline V lookup: CDR1 KGHSH, CDR2 LQKENI. Here the CDR3 DNA reads TGTGCCAGCTCACCACAGGACAAAGACAATGAGCAGTTCTTC. This encodes CASSPQDKDNEQFF.

A single count supports this clonotype. The V gene is TRBV5-1, the J gene TRBJ2-6; the D gene could be TRBD1 or TRBD2 (5 bases each). CDR1 SGHRS and CDR2 YFSETQ come from the germline V gene. This CDR3 has 15 residues. Trimming cost V 4 bases and J 5 bases, with 13 bases left between them. The CDR3 DNA follows: TGCGCCAGCAGCGTTGCCGGGGCGCGGGCCAACGTCCTGACTTTC. Translating it yields CASSVAGARANVLTF.